This T cell receptor beta chain was retrieved from a study of shared clonotypes between healthy human individuals. The wider study: A couple of women and a few men aged 18 to 49 made up the donors. Study-level findings and limits: Against clonotypes common to all four donors, non-shared ones had lower generation probabilities.

With regard to this clone: The antigen remains undetermined. This sample includes further DNA sequences coding for the same CDR3.

Researchers ran the assay at a deep level. Repertoires were generated with immunoSEQ multiplex PCR, while TCRdb's copy carries only in-frame clones and drops some. The sample yields some 1,600,000 clones, approximately 98% seen once. Nashville, Tennessee was home to all donors, who were Caucasian adults. The germline gives CDR1 SGHNT, CDR2 YENEEA. The CDR3 extends over 15 amino acids. The V gene lost 1 base and the J gene lost 4 bases, with 13 bases spanning the gap. This chain joins TRBV11-3 and TRBJ2-5; D may be TRBD1 or TRBD2 (6 bases each). Sequenced material: naive CD4+ T cells sorted from blood. Described subset: CD45RA+ positively selected. The receptor was isolated from a man aged 25-45 years in good health. CDR3 loop: CASSLGYGGGETQYF. DNA of the CDR3: TGTGCCAGCAGCTTAGGGTATGGAGGGGGAGAGACCCAGTACTTC.